This T cell receptor beta chain is from a study of T cell changes during pregnancy in multiple sclerosis. Method: immunoSEQ multiplex PCR; TCRdb's copy keeps in-frame clones and lacks some. The sample consists of under 120,000 clones, more than 85% of them appearing once. CDR1 is KGHSH and CDR2 is LQKENI in the germline V gene. CDR3 length equals 14 residues. Losses at the gene ends were 6 bases for V and 5 bases for J; bases not matched to a gene: 7. The chain combines TRBV18 with TRBJ2-7, with 10 bases lining up with TRBD2. Material: peripheral blood, obtained after pregnancy. This receptor was taken from a female donor with multiple sclerosis, enrolled in a pregnancy study. The CDR3 nucleotides read TGTGCCAGCTCGCAGACTAGCGGGTCTGACGAGCAGTACTTC. Protein sequence: CASSQTSGSDEQYF.